This is a list of T cell receptor beta chains from one sample in a study of response to subunit inactivated influenza vaccine. TCRdb reprocessed the RT-PCR reads with MiXCR, giving one entry per CDR3 protein. The sample includes about 780,000 distinct CDR3 sequences, around 20% of them seen just once. This specimen was PBMCs from blood, taken roughly 5 days after vaccination. The receptors here all came from a man aged 50-60 years who received an inactivated influenza vaccine. The CDR3 runs from the conserved cysteine through the conserved F or W. A D gene is named only where the DNA matches it firmly. Clone sizes are given selectively: once, few, many, or a class where the clone is expanded.

size: few
D: .
V: TRBV20-1
J: TRBJ2-2
CDR3: CSARSRVNTGELFF
DNA: TGCAGTGCTAGGAGCAGGGTGAACACCGGGGAGCTGTTTTTT

size: once
D: .
V: TRBV6-5
J: TRBJ1-4
CDR3: CASSYKQPATNEKLFF
DNA: TGTGCCAGCAGTTACAAGCAGCCTGCAACTAATGAAAAACTGTTTTTT

size: .
D: .
V: TRBV30
J: TRBJ1-1
CDR3: CAWSVGGGTEAFF
DNA: TGTGCCTGGAGTGTAGGGGGAGGTACTGAAGCTTTCTTT

size: .
D: .
V: TRBV9
J: TRBJ2-3
CDR3: CASSVTGTRLTDTQYF
DNA: TGTGCCAGCAGCGTCACCGGGACTCGACTCACAGATACGCAGTATTTT

size: .
D: TRBD2
V: TRBV7-8
J: TRBJ2-1
CDR3: CASSPLLASGRRRTYNEQFF
DNA: TGTGCCAGCAGCCCCCTCTTAGCTAGCGGGAGGAGGCGCACCTACAATGAGCAGTTCTTC

size: few
D: .
V: TRBV4-1
J: TRBJ2-7
CDR3: CASSQSAAAYEQYF
DNA: TGCGCCAGCAGCCAATCGGCAGCCGCCTACGAGCAGTACTTC

size: few
D: .
V: TRBV29-1
J: TRBJ2-1
CDR3: CSVGVTSYNEQFF
DNA: TGCAGCGTTGGGGTGACAAGCTACAATGAGCAGTTCTTC

size: few
D: .
V: TRBV28
J: TRBJ2-5
CDR3: CASSFKGGETQYF
DNA: TGTGCCAGCAGTTTTAAGGGGGGAGAGACCCAGTACTTC

size: few
D: TRBD1
V: TRBV5-1
J: TRBJ1-4
CDR3: CASSTGQGTVLEKLFF
DNA: TGCGCCAGCAGTACGGGACAGGGGACGGTATTGGAAAAACTGTTTTTT

size: .
D: .
V: TRBV7-9
J: TRBJ1-1
CDR3: CASSYGRGAKIEAFF
DNA: TGTGCCAGCAGCTACGGTCGGGGGGCAAAGATTGAAGCTTTCTTT

size: .
D: TRBD1
V: TRBV10-3
J: TRBJ2-2
CDR3: CAIREGQGRGELFF
DNA: TGTGCCATCAGGGAGGGACAGGGGAGAGGGGAGCTGTTTTTT

size: many
D: .
V: TRBV20-1
J: TRBJ1-5
CDR3: CSARDPGSNQPQHF
DNA: TGCAGTGCTAGAGATCCAGGTAGCAATCAGCCCCAGCATTTT

size: many
D: .
V: TRBV4-2
J: TRBJ2-3
CDR3: CASSQAGSDTQYF
DNA: TGTGCCAGCAGCCAAGCCGGCTCAGATACGCAGTATTTT

size: .
D: .
V: TRBV11-2
J: TRBJ1-1
CDR3: CASSLEGGRRMGTEAFF
DNA: TGTGCCAGCAGCTTAGAGGGAGGCCGAAGGATGGGCACTGAAGCTTTCTTT

size: few
D: TRBD1
V: TRBV28
J: TRBJ1-1
CDR3: CASSRTGGRGTEAFF
DNA: TGTGCCAGCAGTAGGACAGGGGGACGTGGGACTGAAGCTTTCTTT

size: .
D: TRBD2
V: TRBV7-6
J: TRBJ2-5
CDR3: CASSPQTSGGAHETQYF
DNA: TGTGCCAGCAGCCCACAAACTAGCGGGGGGGCCCATGAGACCCAGTACTTC

size: .
D: TRBD1
V: TRBV6-2/TRBV6-3
J: TRBJ1-2
CDR3: CASTLASGTGLGGYTF
DNA: TGTGCCAGCACCTTAGCTTCGGGGACAGGGCTTGGTGGCTACACCTTC

size: many
D: .
V: TRBV7-2
J: TRBJ2-2
CDR3: CASSPLPGYTGELFF
DNA: TGTGCCAGCAGCCCGCTCCCGGGGTACACCGGGGAGCTGTTTTTT

size: .
D: TRBD1
V: TRBV4-3
J: TRBJ2-1
CDR3: CASSQADRGLYNEQFF
DNA: TGCGCCAGCAGCCAAGCAGACAGGGGGCTTTACAATGAGCAGTTCTTC

size: .
D: TRBD1
V: TRBV24-1
J: TRBJ1-5
CDR3: CATSDPGTGNQPQHF
DNA: TGTGCCACCAGTGACCCCGGGACAGGGAATCAGCCCCAGCATTTT

size: few
D: .
V: TRBV7-9
J: TRBJ2-2
CDR3: CASSRSVSTGELFF
DNA: TGTGCCAGCAGCCGTTCGGTATCCACCGGGGAGCTGTTTTTT

size: few
D: .
V: TRBV20-1
J: TRBJ1-5
CDR3: CSASLDSPSNQPQHF
DNA: TGCAGTGCTAGCCTGGACAGCCCAAGCAATCAGCCCCAGCATTTT

size: few
D: TRBD1
V: TRBV7-2
J: TRBJ1-6
CDR3: CASSSPGTGYMTPLHF
DNA: TGTGCCAGCAGCTCCCCCGGGACAGGGTATATGACACCCCTCCACTTT

size: few
D: TRBD2
V: TRBV20-1
J: TRBJ2-7
CDR3: CSARAGGRYEQYF
DNA: TGCAGTGCCCGAGCCGGCGGGAGATACGAGCAGTACTTC

size: few
D: .
V: TRBV6-5
J: TRBJ2-4
CDR3: CASSYSLASGIQYF
DNA: TGTGCCAGCAGTTACTCTTTAGCGTCAGGCATTCAGTACTTC

size: few
D: .
V: TRBV4-1
J: TRBJ2-7
CDR3: CASSQEDIISYEQYF
DNA: TGCGCCAGCAGCCAAGAGGACATTATCTCCTACGAGCAGTACTTC

size: many
D: .
V: TRBV29-1
J: TRBJ1-2
CDR3: CSAAQTAPIGYTF
DNA: TGCAGCGCTGCCCAGACAGCCCCTATTGGCTACACCTTC

size: .
D: TRBD1
V: TRBV5-5
J: TRBJ2-7
CDR3: CASSLGQGALSSYEQYF
DNA: TGTGCCAGCAGCTTGGGACAGGGGGCCCTGTCGAGCTACGAGCAGTACTTC

size: few
D: .
V: TRBV12-3/TRBV12-4
J: TRBJ1-2
CDR3: CASSKDNNYGYTF
DNA: TGTGCCAGCAGTAAGGACAATAACTATGGCTACACCTTC

size: few
D: TRBD1
V: TRBV7-9
J: TRBJ2-5
CDR3: CASSLSRGPGTQYF
DNA: TGTGCCAGCAGCTTATCGAGGGGGCCCGGGACCCAGTACTTC

size: many
D: .
V: TRBV12-3/TRBV12-4
J: TRBJ1-1
CDR3: CASSLNPGTEAFF
DNA: TGTGCCAGCAGTTTGAACCCGGGGACTGAAGCTTTCTTT

size: .
D: .
V: TRBV15
J: TRBJ1-1
CDR3: CATSRGQTENTEAFF
DNA: TGTGCCACCAGCAGAGGACAGACAGAGAACACTGAAGCTTTCTTT

size: many
D: .
V: TRBV7-8
J: TRBJ2-1
CDR3: CASSLAPVNPNEQFF
DNA: TGTGCCAGCAGCTTAGCGCCGGTCAACCCCAATGAGCAGTTCTTC

size: .
D: .
V: TRBV27
J: TRBJ1-2
CDR3: CASSLSFSGGYTF
DNA: TGTGCCAGCAGTTTATCCTTTTCGGGTGGCTACACCTTC

size: few
D: TRBD2
V: TRBV5-1
J: TRBJ2-1
CDR3: CASSLGGSGASYNEQFF
DNA: TGCGCCAGCAGCTTGGGGGGTAGCGGGGCATCCTACAATGAGCAGTTCTTC

size: many
D: .
V: TRBV29-1
J: TRBJ2-5
CDR3: CSVLRGETQYF
DNA: TGCAGCGTTTTAAGGGGAGAGACCCAGTACTTC

size: .
D: TRBD1
V: TRBV4-2
J: TRBJ1-1
CDR3: CASSQNAGTANTEAFF
DNA: TGTGCCAGCAGCCAGAACGCCGGGACAGCGAACACTGAAGCTTTCTTT

size: few
D: TRBD2
V: TRBV6-2/TRBV6-3
J: TRBJ2-1
CDR3: CASSYRPGLSNYNEQFF
DNA: TGTGCCAGCAGTTACCGTCCGGGACTATCCAACTACAATGAGCAGTTCTTC

size: many
D: .
V: TRBV12-3/TRBV12-4
J: TRBJ2-3
CDR3: CASSPRDGRGTDTQYF
DNA: TGTGCCAGCAGTCCAAGAGACGGGCGGGGCACAGATACGCAGTATTTT

size: few
D: TRBD1
V: TRBV5-1
J: TRBJ2-7
CDR3: CASSQGTGRDEQYF
DNA: TGCGCCAGCAGCCAGGGGACAGGGAGGGACGAGCAGTACTTC

size: .
D: .
V: TRBV5-1
J: TRBJ2-7
CDR3: CASSLATPPYEQYF
DNA: TGCGCCAGCAGCTTGGCTACACCGCCCTACGAGCAGTACTTC

size: .
D: .
V: TRBV9
J: TRBJ2-7
CDR3: CASSVATGAEQYF
DNA: TGTGCCAGCAGCGTAGCTACCGGGGCAGAGCAGTACTTC

size: .
D: .
V: TRBV15
J: TRBJ2-2
CDR3: CATSSLGTGELFF
DNA: TGTGCCACCAGCAGTCTAGGAACCGGGGAGCTGTTTTTT

size: .
D: TRBD1
V: TRBV10-2
J: TRBJ2-7
CDR3: CASSMDRVYEQYF
DNA: TGCGCCAGCAGCATGGACAGGGTCTACGAGCAGTACTTC

size: .
D: .
V: TRBV28
J: TRBJ2-7
CDR3: CASSLWAGSLGEQYF
DNA: TGTGCCAGCAGTTTATGGGCAGGATCTCTCGGCGAGCAGTACTTC

size: few
D: .
V: TRBV11-1
J: TRBJ2-3
CDR3: CASRQVSGTDTQYF
DNA: TGTGCCAGCAGGCAAGTGAGCGGCACAGATACGCAGTATTTT

size: few
D: .
V: TRBV3-1
J: TRBJ2-7
CDR3: CASSQAGGEQYF
DNA: TGTGCCAGCAGCCAAGCGGGTGGCGAGCAGTACTTC

size: .
D: .
V: TRBV3-1
J: TRBJ2-2
CDR3: CASSLRVEAGELFF
DNA: TGTGCCAGCAGCCTCAGGGTGGAGGCCGGGGAGCTGTTTTTT

size: few
D: TRBD1
V: TRBV10-3
J: TRBJ2-5
CDR3: CAISDGTGTQETQYF
DNA: TGTGCCATCAGTGACGGGACAGGGACCCAAGAGACCCAGTACTTC